The clone carrying this T cell receptor beta chain was counted a single time. The target antigen is unknown. The assay was immunoSEQ multiplex PCR, and TCRdb's table has in-frame clones only and misses some. Of 91,000 or so clones detected, 85% to 90% appear once; the ten largest clones hold about 3.9%. During the collection period, no donor immune events like infections were recorded. This specimen belongs to a study of identifying expanded T cells in peripheral blood. Study-level points and caveats: Roughly 1.2 clones differed between technical replicates, versus around 16 and 19 over time. Variance in clone template counts between approximately 2-week samples significantly increased with total template count across all healthy donors.

Trimming cost V 5 bases and J 4 bases; bases outside gene matches: 8. CDR1 is SGHVS, CDR2 FQNEAQ, per germline. This CDR3 contains 16 residues. The sequence was collected from a person between 18 and 69 years old in good health. This rearrangement joins TRBV7-8 to TRBJ2-1; 10 nucleotides line up with TRBD1. The sequencing input was blood. The CDR3 DNA follows: TGTGCCAGCAGCCTAAGACCGGGACAGGGGTACAATGAGCAGTTCTTC. This translates into CASSLRPGQGYNEQFF.